The entry that follows covers one T cell receptor beta chain sequence. The sample originates from a study of blood T cell repertoires in COVID-19. For the study at large: The origin of the acute and convalescent COVID-19 samples was the United States, Italy and Spain.

The CDR3 runs 15 residues. Germline V gene lookup returns CDR1 SGHRS and CDR2 YFSETQ. V lost 0 bases, J lost 6 bases, and 4 bases stayed unmatched. No more than 2 weeks before study entry, exposed participants had met a case of COVID-19. TCRdb's table, derived via immunoSEQ multiplex PCR, lists solely in-frame clones and lacks some. The sample comprises some 360,000 clones, roughly 86% of which are singletons, and over 1% rests with the top ten. The TCR comes from a woman in her thirties who had been exposed to COVID-19. Sequenced: PBMCs or T cells enriched from blood (not recorded which). The rearrangement uses TRBV5-1 and TRBJ2-7; 12 bases match TRBD1. The CDR3 sequence: CASSLARDRGPEQYF. The CDR3 nucleotides read TGCGCCAGCAGCTTGGCTAGGGACAGGGGGCCCGAGCAGTACTTC. Full variable domain (outside the CDR3, taken from reference TRBV5-1 and TRBJ2-7): KAGVTQTPRYLIKTRGQQVTLSCSPISGHRSVSWYQQTPGQGLQFLFEYFSETQRNKGNFPGRFSGRQFSNSRSEMNVSTLELGDSALYLCASSLARDRGPEQYFGPGTRLTVT.